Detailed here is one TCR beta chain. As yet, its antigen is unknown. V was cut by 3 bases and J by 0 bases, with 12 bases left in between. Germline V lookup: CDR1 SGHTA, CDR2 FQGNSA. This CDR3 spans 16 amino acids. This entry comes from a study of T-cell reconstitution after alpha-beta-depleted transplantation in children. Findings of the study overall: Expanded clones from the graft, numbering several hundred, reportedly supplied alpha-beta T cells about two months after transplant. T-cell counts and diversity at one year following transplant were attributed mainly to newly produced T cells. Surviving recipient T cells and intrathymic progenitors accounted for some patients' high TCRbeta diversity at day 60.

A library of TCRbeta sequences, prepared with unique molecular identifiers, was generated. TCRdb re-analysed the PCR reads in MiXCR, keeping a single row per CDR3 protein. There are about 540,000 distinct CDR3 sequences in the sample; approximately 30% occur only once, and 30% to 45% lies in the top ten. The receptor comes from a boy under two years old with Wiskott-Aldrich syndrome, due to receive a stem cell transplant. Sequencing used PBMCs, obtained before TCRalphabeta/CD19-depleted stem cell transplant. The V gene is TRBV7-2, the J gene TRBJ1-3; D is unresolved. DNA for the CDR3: TGTGCCAGCAGCTTCGGTAACATTTTCTCTGGAAACACCATATATTTT. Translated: CASSFGNIFSGNTIYF.